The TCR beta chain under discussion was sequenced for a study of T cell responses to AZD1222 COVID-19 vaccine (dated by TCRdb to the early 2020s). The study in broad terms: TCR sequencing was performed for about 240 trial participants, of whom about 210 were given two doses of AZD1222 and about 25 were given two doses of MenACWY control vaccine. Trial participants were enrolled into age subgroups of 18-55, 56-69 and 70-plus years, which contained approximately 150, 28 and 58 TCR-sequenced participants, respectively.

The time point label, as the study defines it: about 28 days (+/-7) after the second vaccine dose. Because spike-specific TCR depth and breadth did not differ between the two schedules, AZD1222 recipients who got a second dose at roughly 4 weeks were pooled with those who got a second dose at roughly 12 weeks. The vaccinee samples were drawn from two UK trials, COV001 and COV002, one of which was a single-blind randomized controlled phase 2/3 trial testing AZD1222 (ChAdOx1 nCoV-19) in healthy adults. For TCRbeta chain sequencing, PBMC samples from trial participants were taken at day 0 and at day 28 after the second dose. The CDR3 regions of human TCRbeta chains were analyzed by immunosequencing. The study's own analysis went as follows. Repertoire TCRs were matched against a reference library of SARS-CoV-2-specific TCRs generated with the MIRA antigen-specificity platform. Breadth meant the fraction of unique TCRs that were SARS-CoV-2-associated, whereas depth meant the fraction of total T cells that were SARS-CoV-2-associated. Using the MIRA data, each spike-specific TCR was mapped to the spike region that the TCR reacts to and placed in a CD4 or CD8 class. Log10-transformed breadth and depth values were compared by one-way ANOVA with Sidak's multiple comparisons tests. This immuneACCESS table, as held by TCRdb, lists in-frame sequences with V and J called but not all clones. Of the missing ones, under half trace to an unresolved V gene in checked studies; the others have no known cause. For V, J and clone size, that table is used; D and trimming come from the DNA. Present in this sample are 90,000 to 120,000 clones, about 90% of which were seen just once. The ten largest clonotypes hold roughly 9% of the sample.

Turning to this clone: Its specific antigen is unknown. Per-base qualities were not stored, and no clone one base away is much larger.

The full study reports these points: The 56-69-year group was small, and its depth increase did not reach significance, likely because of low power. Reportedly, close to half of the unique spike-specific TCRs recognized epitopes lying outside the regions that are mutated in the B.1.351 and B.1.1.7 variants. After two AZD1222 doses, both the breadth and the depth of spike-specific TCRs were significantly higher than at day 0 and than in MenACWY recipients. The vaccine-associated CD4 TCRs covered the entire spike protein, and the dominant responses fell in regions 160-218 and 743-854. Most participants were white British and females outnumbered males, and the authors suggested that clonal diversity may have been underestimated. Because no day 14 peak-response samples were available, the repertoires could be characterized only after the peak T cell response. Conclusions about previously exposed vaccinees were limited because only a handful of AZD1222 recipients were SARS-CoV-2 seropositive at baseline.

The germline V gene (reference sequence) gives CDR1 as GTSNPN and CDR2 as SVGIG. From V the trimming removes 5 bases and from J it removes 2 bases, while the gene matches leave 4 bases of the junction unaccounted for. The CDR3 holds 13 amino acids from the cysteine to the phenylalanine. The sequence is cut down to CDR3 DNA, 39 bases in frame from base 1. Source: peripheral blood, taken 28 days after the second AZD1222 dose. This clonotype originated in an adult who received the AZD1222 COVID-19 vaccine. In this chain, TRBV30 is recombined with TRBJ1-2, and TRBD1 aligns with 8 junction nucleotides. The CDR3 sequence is CAWGTGGNYGYTF. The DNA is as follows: TGTGCCTGGGGTACAGGGGGAAACTATGGCTACACCTTC.